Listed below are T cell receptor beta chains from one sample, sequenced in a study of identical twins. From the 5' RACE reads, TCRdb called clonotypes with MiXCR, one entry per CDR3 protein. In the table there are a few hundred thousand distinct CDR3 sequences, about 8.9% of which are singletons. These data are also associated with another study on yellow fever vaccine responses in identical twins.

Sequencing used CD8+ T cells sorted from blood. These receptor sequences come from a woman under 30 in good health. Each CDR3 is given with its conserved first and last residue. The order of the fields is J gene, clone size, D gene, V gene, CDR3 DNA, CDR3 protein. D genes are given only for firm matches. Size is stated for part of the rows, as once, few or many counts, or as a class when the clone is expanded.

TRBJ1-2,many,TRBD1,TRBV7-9,TGTGCCAGCAGCAAAAGGGACAGTTATGGCTACACCTTC,CASSKRDSYGYTF
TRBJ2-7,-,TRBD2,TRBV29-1,TGCAGCGTTGATTTCGGGGGGGAATACGAGCAGTACTTC,CSVDFGGEYEQYF
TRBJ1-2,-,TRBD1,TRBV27,TGTGCCAGCAGCCACGGGGACAGCATTATCTATGGCTACACCTTC,CASSHGDSIIYGYTF
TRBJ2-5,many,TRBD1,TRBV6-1,TGTGCCAGCAGTCAAATGACAGGGCGAGAGACCCAGTACTTC,CASSQMTGRETQYF
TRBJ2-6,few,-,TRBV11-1,TGTGCCAGCAGCTCCGGAGGGGGGGCCCCCCTCTCTGGGGCCAACGTCCTGACTTTC,CASSSGGGAPLSGANVLTF
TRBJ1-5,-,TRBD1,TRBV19,TGTGCCAGCGGACAGGGGGCTCATCAGCCCCAGCATTTT,CASGQGAHQPQHF
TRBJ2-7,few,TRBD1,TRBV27,TGTGCCAGCGGGTTCCGGACAGGCAGCTCCTACGAGCAGTACTTC,CASGFRTGSSYEQYF
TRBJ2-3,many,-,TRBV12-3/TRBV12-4,TGTGCCAGCAGATCGATCTCGAATTCCGACGATACGCAGTATTTT,CASRSISNSDDTQYF
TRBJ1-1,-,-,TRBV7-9,TGTGCCAGCAGCTTAGTTGACCCCCCTACGGCTGAAGCTTTCTTT,CASSLVDPPTAEAFF
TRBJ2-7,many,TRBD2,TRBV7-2,TGTGCCAGCAGCTTAGCAGCGGGATCCCGCGAGCAGTACTTC,CASSLAAGSREQYF
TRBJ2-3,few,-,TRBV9,TGTGCCAGCAGCGTAGATGCCGGGAGTTCTCGCACAGATACGCAGTATTTT,CASSVDAGSSRTDTQYF
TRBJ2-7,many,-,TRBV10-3,TGTGCCATCAGTGAAGACACCGGACATTACGAGCAGTACTTC,CAISEDTGHYEQYF
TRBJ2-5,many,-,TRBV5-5,TGTGCCAGCAGCTTACCGGGAACCTGGAGAGAGACCCAGTACTTC,CASSLPGTWRETQYF
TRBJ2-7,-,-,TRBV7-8,TGTGCCAGCAGCTTCCATGGGAGCTCCTACGAGCAGTACTTC,CASSFHGSSYEQYF
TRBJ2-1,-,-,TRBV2,TGTGCCAGCAGTGGACATAGGGGGAAGGACCTAAGCTCCTACAATGAGCAGTTCTTC,CASSGHRGKDLSSYNEQFF
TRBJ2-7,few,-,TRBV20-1,TGCAGTGCTAGAGATCAGGGGGGATTGGCCTACGAGCAGTACTTC,CSARDQGGLAYEQYF
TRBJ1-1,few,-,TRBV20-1,TGCAGCCCTGGGCCTGAAGCTTTCTTT,CSPGPEAFF
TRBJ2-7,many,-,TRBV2,TGTGCCAGCAGGGACGGTGACTACGAGCAGTACTTC,CASRDGDYEQYF
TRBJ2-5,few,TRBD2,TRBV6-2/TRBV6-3,TGTGCCAGCAGTTACCAGCGGGAGAGGGAGGAAGAGACCCAGTACTTC,CASSYQREREEETQYF
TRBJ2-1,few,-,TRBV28,TGTGCCAGCAGTTTATCATACCGTGAGCAGTTCTTC,CASSLSYREQFF
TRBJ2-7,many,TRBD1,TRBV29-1,TGCAGCGTTGTTGGACAGGGTTTCTACGAGCAGTACTTC,CSVVGQGFYEQYF
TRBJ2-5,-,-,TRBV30,TGTGCCTGGAGTTCCGACGAAGAGACCCAGTACTTC,CAWSSDEETQYF
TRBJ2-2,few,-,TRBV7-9,TGTGCCAGCAGCTCGGGTCTAGAAGAGCTGTTTTTT,CASSSGLEELFF